This entry features one T cell receptor (beta chain) sequence. Donors sampled were nominally healthy, though unrecorded immune exposures were likely. This specimen belongs to a study of cytomegalovirus exposure and HLA in healthy donors. The PCR made use of 60 Vbeta and 13 Jbeta primers. The assay was immunoSEQ multiplex PCR, and TCRdb's table has in-frame clones only and misses some. The table lists 38,000 or so clones. V was trimmed by 1 base and J by 2 bases, leaving 12 bases between them. Germline values: CDR1 SGHTA, CDR2 FQGNSA. The CDR3 is made up of 16 amino acids. Sequenced: PBMCs. The chain uses TRBV7-2 and TRBJ2-1; a possible D gene is TRBD2 (6 bases). The sequence was obtained from a man aged 30-40 years in good health and CMV-seronegative. The CDR3 nucleotides read TGTGCCAGCAGCTTAGAGTTCGGGGGTCCCTACAATGAGCAGTTCTTC. It codes for CASSLEFGGPYNEQFF. The variable domain in full, completed from reference TRBV7-2 and TRBJ2-1, reads GAGVSQSPSNKVTEKGKDVELRCDPISGHTALYWYRQSLGQGLEFLIYFQGNSAPDKSGLPSDRFSAERTGGSVSTLTIQRTQQEDSAVYLCASSLEFGGPYNEQFFGPGTRLTVL.